This T cell receptor (beta chain) was sequenced in a study of neurological immune-mediated disorders. TCRdb itself ran the 5' RACE reads through MiXCR, one entry per CDR3 protein. In the table there are 60,000 or so distinct CDR3 sequences, roughly 3.5% of which are singletons. CDR1 and CDR2 (germline): SGHNT, YYREEE (reference sequence). J lost 6 bases, V lost 3 bases, and 8 bases had no gene match. This CDR3 has 16 residues. Ten or more counts support this clonotype. The sequencing input was PBMCs. The source of this sequence is a woman aged 60 to 75 with multiple sclerosis. The V and J genes are TRBV5-4 and TRBJ2-1, with 11 bases identical to TRBD2. CDR3 sequence reads: CASSYLAGGPGNEQFF. CDR3 nucleotide sequence: TGTGCCAGCAGCTACTTAGCGGGAGGGCCAGGCAATGAGCAGTTCTTC. Together with reference TRBV5-4 and TRBJ2-1, the CDR3 gives the full variable domain: ETGVTQSPTHLIKTRGQQVTLRCSSQSGHNTVSWYQQALGQGPQFIFQYYREEENGRGNFPPRFSGLQFPNYSSELNVNALELDDSALYLCASSYLAGGPGNEQFFGPGTRLTVL.